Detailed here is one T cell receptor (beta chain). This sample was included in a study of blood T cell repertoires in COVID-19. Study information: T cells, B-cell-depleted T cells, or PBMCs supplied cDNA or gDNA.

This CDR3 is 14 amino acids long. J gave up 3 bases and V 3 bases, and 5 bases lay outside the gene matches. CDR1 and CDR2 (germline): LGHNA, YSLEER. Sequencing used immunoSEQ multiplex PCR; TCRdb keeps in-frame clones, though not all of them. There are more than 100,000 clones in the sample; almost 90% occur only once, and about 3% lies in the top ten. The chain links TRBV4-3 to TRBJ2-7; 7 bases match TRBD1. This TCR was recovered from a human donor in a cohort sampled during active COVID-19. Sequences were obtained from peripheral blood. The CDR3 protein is CASSHKYRGYEQYF. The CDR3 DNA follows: TGCGCCAGCAGCCACAAATACAGGGGCTACGAGCAGTACTTC.